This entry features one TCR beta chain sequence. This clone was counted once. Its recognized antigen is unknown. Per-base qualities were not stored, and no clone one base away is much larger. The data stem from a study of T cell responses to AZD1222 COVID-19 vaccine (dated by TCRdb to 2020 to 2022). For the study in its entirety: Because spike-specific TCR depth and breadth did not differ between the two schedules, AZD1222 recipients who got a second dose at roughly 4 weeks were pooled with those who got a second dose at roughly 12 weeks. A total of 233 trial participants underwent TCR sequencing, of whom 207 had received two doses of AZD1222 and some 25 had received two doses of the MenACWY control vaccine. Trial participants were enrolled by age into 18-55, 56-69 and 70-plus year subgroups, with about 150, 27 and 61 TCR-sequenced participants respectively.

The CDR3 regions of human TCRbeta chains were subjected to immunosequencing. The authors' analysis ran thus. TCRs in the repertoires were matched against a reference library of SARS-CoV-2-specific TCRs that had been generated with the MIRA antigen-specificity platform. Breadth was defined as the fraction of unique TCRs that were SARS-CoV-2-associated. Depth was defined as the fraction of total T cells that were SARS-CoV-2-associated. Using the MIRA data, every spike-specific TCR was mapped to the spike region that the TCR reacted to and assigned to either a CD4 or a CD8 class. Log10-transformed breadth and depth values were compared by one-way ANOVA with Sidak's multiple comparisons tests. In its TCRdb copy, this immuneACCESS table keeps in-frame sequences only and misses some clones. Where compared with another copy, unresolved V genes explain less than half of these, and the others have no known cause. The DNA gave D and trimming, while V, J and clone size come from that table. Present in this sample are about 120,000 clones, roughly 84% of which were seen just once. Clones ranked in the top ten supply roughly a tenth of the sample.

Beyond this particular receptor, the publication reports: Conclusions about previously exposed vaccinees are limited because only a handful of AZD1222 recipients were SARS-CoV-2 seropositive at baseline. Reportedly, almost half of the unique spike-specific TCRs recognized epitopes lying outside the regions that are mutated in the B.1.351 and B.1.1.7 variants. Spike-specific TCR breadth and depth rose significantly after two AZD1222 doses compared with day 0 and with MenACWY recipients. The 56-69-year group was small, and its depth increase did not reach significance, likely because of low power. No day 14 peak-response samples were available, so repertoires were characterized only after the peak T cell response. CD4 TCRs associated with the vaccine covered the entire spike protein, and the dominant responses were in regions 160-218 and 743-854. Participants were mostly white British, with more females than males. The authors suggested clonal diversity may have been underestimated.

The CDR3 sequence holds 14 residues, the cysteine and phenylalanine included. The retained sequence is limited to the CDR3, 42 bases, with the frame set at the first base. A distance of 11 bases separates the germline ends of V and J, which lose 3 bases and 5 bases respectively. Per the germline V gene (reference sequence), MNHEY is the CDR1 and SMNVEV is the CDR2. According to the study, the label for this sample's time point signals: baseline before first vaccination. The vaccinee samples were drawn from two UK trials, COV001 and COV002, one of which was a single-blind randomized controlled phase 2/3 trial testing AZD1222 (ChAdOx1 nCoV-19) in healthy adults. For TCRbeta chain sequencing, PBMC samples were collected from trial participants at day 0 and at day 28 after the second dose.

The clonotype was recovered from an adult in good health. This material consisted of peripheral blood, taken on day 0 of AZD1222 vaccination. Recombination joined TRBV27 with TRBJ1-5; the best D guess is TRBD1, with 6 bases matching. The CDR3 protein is CASSFGGPDQPQHF. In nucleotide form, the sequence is TGTGCCAGCAGTTTCGGGGGGCCAGATCAGCCCCAGCATTTT.